These 5 T cell receptor beta chains came from one sample sequenced in a study of shared clonotypes between healthy human individuals (dated by TCRdb to 2018 to 2020). Library creation used the immunoSEQ multiplex PCR assay. What TCRdb holds here is the immuneACCESS table cut down to in-frame rearrangements. Part of the clones is not present; checked against another copy, under half of the missing clones reflect an unresolved V gene, and the others are unexplained. The sample yields hundreds of thousands of clones; around 81% were counted once. The ten largest account for around 11% of the sample. Specimen: PBMCs. The receptors here all came from a middle-aged woman in good health. Some clones in this sample may be carry-over from other donors' samples.

The chain employs TRBV19 and TRBJ1-1; tentatively, D is TRBD1 (5 bases). This CDR3 contains 13 residues. Trimming removed 6 bases from V and 1 base from J, with 9 bases in between. CDR1 and CDR2 from the germline V gene are LNHDA and SQIVND (reference sequence). CDR3 nucleotides: TGTGCCAGTAGCTTGACAGCGAACACTGAAGCTTTCTTT. Amino acid sequence: CASSLTANTEAFF. The full variable domain, with the rest looked up from reference TRBV19 and TRBJ1-1, is DGGITQSPKYLFRKEGQNVTLSCEQNLNHDAMYWYRQDPGQGLRLIYYSQIVNDFQKGDIAEGYSVSREKKESFPLTVTSAQKNPTAFYLCASSLTANTEAFFGQGTRLTVV.

V gene TRBV6-6 combines with J gene TRBJ1-5; D perhaps matches TRBD1 (6 bases). This CDR3 is 13 amino acids long. The germline V and J ends were trimmed by 6 bases and 6 bases, with 12 bases remaining between them. Germline CDR1 reads MNHNY; CDR2 reads SVGAGI (reference sequence). The CDR3 bases are TGTGCCAGCAGGGGGGCTTTGAGTCAGCCCCAGCATTTT. It specifies CASRGALSQPQHF.

The rearrangement joins TRBV7-3 to TRBJ2-7, with a possible D match to TRBD1 (6 bases). The CDR3 consists of 14 residues. In germline, CDR1 is SGHTA, CDR2 FQGTGA. V lost 5 bases and J lost 5, with 16 bases in between. The CDR3 coding sequence is TGTGCCAGCAGCGTCAGGGGCTACAGTGACGAGCAGTACTTC. Encoded protein: CASSVRGYSDEQYF.

The rearrangement joins TRBV6-5 to TRBJ2-1; no reliable D call. The CDR3 sequence is 12 residues long. CDR1 is MNHEY and CDR2 is SVGAGI in the germline V gene. Between the trimmed V and J ends, which lost 4 bases and 8 bases, there was a span of 9 bases. DNA of the CDR3: TGTGCCAGCAGTTCCCTGTTTTATGAGCAGTTCTTC. Amino acids: CASSSLFYEQFF.

The chain uses TRBV7-2 and TRBJ2-7; a weak D match, TRBD2 (5 bases). Between the trimmed V and J ends, which lost 5 bases and 2 bases, there was a span of 13 bases. CDR3 length: 14 amino acids. Germline lookup yields CDR1 SGHTA and CDR2 FQGNSA. The CDR3 DNA is TGTGCCAGCAGCCGAACTAGGATCACCTACGAGCAGTACTTC. Amino acid sequence: CASSRTRITYEQYF.